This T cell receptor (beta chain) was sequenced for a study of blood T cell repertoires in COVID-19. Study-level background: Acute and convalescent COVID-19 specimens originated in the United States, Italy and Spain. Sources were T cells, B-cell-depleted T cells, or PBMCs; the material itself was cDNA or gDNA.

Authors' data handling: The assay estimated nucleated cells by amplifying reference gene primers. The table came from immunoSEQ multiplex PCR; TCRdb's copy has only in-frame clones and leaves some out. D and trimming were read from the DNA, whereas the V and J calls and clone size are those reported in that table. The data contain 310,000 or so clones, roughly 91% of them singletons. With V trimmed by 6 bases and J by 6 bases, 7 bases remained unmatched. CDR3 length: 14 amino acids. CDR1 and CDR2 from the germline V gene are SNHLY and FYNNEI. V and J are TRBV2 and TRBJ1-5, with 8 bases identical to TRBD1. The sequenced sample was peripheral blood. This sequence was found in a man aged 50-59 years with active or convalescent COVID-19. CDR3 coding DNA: TGTGCCAGCAGCCTAGACAGGGGTCGTCAGCCCCAGCATTTT. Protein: CASSLDRGRQPQHF.